These 29 T cell receptor beta chains were sequenced from one sample in a study of control samples from healthy donors and cancer patients. TCRdb's table, derived via immunoSEQ multiplex PCR, lists solely in-frame clones and lacks some. This sample has 120,000 or so clones, with 87% found just once. Material: blood. All receptors come from a man in his fifties or sixties in good health.

This chain joins TRBV6-2 or TRBV6-3 and TRBJ2-4, with no clear D. Trimming left V 4 bases short and J 6 bases short, with 13 bases between. Germline CDR1 MNHEY, CDR2 SVGEGT. This CDR3 has 14 residues. The CDR3: CASSSSDAVNIQYF. Written as DNA, the CDR3 is TGTGCCAGCAGTTCCTCCGACGCGGTAAACATTCAGTACTTC.

The gene calls are TRBV19 and TRBJ2-5, with no clear D. CDR3 length equals 13 residues. Per the germline V gene, CDR1 is LNHDA and CDR2 is SQIVND (reference sequence). Trimming left V 5 bases short and J 7 bases short, with 14 bases between. The DNA for the CDR3 is TGTGCCAGTAGTCAGGACCGTCGGATGACCCAGTACTTC. Protein: CASSQDRRMTQYF.

CDR3 sequence (DNA): TGTGCCAGCAGCTTTTCGGTAGGAGGGGCAGCGGACACTGAAGCTTTCTTT. Translated: CASSFSVGGAADTEAFF. The chain combines TRBV11-2 with TRBJ1-1; D may be TRBD1 (5 bases). The germline gives CDR1 SGHAT, CDR2 FQNNGV. The V gene lost 3 bases and the J gene lost 3 bases, with 20 bases spanning the gap. The CDR3 loop spans 17 amino acids.

The chain is built from TRBV5-6 and TRBJ2-1; 8 bases line up with TRBD2. The V and J ends lost 6 bases and 9 bases, in that order; junction bases with no gene match: 11. The CDR3 spans 14 residues. Per germline, CDR1 SGHDT and CDR2 YYEEEE. CDR3 in DNA: TGTGCCAGCATTATGCGGGGGGCGGGGACTGAGCAGTTCTTC. Residues: CASIMRGAGTEQFF.

CDR3 DNA sequence: TGTGCCAGCAGAGCGGGACAGTTCACAGATACGCAGTATTTT. Its translation is CASRAGQFTDTQYF. J is TRBJ2-3 and V is TRBV6-5, with D perhaps being TRBD1 or TRBD2 (7 bases each). The germline V and J ends were trimmed by 6 bases and 2 bases, with 12 bases remaining between them. Germline-derived CDR1 and CDR2 are MNHEY and SVGAGI. The CDR3 covers 14 residues.

The gene calls are TRBV7-8 and TRBJ1-6; the D gene is possibly TRBD1 (5 bases). Germline V gene lookup returns CDR1 SGHVS and CDR2 FQNEAQ. V gave up 1 base and J gave up 8 bases, with 9 bases separating them. This CDR3 region has 14 residues. CDR3 DNA: TGTGCCAGCAGCTTAGTGGGGACGGATTCACCCCTCCACTTT. Translated: CASSLVGTDSPLHF.

The V call is TRBV9, the J call TRBJ1-6, with D tentatively TRBD1 (6 bases). V was cut by 0 bases and J by 4 bases, with 11 bases left in between. The germline V gene has CDR1 SGDLS and CDR2 YYNGEE. The CDR3 has 16 amino acids. CDR3 coding DNA: TGTGCCAGCAGCGTAGGGTCGGGGACATATAATTCACCCCTCCACTTT. This gives the protein CASSVGSGTYNSPLHF.

This clone appeared once. V usage is TRBV24-1 and J usage is TRBJ1-5, with 7 positions matching TRBD1. V shed 4 bases, J shed 6 bases, and the junction held 11 bases outside the gene matches. Germline CDR1 is KGHDR and CDR2 is SFDVKD. The CDR3 runs to 16 residues. The CDR3 DNA is TGTGCCACCAGTGACTCAGACAGGGTGTTAGGTCAGCCCCAGCATTTT. Its translation is CATSDSDRVLGQPQHF.

V usage is TRBV5-1 and J usage is TRBJ2-2; 8 positions match TRBD1. CDR3 length equals 17 residues. The V segment lost 0 bases and the J segment 0 bases; nucleotides outside the gene matches: 4. Per germline, CDR1 SGHRS and CDR2 YFSETQ. CDR3 DNA sequence: TGCGCCAGCAGCTTGGTGGCAGGGGGCGCGAACACCGGGGAGCTGTTTTTT. Its protein is CASSLVAGGANTGELFF.

This chain uses TRBV11-2 with TRBJ2-3; either TRBD1 or TRBD2 may supply D (6 bases each). Trimming took off 4 bases at V and 8 bases at J, with 16 bases between the two ends. Germline-derived CDR1 and CDR2 are SGHAT and FQNNGV. The CDR3 has 14 residues. The DNA for the CDR3 is TGTGCCAGCAGCTCCTGGGTCGAGGGGGGTACGCAGTATTTT. This translates into CASSSWVEGGTQYF. Full variable domain (rest looked up from reference TRBV11-2 and TRBJ2-3): EAGVAQSPRYKIIEKRQSVAFWCNPISGHATLYWYQQILGQGPKLLIQFQNNGVVDDSQLPKDRFSAERLKGVDSTLKIQPAKLEDSAVYLCASSSWVEGGTQYFGPGTRLTVL.

The rearrangement joins TRBV2 to TRBJ1-5, with TRBD1 matching 9 bases. The CDR3 loop spans 14 amino acids. V was pared by 5 bases and J by 7 bases, with 6 bases of the junction left unmatched. Germline V lookup: CDR1 SNHLY, CDR2 FYNNEI. This chain's CDR3 is CASSTGGFGQPQHF. The CDR3 region has the DNA TGTGCCAGCAGTACAGGGGGCTTTGGACAGCCCCAGCATTTT.

This chain links TRBV19 with TRBJ1-2; TRBD1 is a possible D gene (5 bases). Germline V CDR1 and CDR2: LNHDA, SQIVND (reference sequence). V lost 5 bases and J lost 3, with 10 bases in between. This CDR3 region has 13 residues. The CDR3 DNA follows: TGTGCCAGTAGTCCGCAGGGTTACTATGGCTACACCTTC. It specifies CASSPQGYYGYTF.

In DNA form, the CDR3 reads TGTGCCAGCAGCCGACAGGGAATCGATTCTGGCTACACCTTC. It is translated as CASSRQGIDSGYTF. The V gene is TRBV3-1 (or the pseudogene TRBV3-2), the J gene TRBJ1-2, with 7 bases lining up with TRBD1. Germline V gives CDR1 LGHDT, CDR2 YNNKEL (reference sequence). CDR3 size: 14 residues. The trim removed 4 bases at V and 7 bases at J, leaving 9 bases unmatched.

The chain carries TRBV4-2 and TRBJ2-5; D ambiguous. The CDR3 is made up of 13 amino acids. The V and J ends lost 0 bases and 4 bases respectively, with 6 bases between them. Germline V lookup: CDR1 LGHNA, CDR2 YNFKEQ. CDR3 coding DNA: TGTGCCAGCAGCCAAGACCTACCAGAGACCCAGTACTTC. This encodes CASSQDLPETQYF.

This clone was found a few times. This chain connects TRBV7-9 to TRBJ1-4; no clear D. V lost 1 base and J 7 bases, leaving 13 bases between the germline ends. This CDR3 contains 15 residues. CDR1 SEHNR and CDR2 FQNEAQ come from the germline V gene (reference sequence). The CDR3 DNA sequence: TGTGCCAGCAGCTTAGATTCGGGATCCAGTGAAAAACTGTTTTTT. It encodes CASSLDSGSSEKLFF.

This clone appeared a few times. This chain links TRBV28 with TRBJ2-7; 11 bases fit TRBD1. Germline V lookup: CDR1 MDHEN, CDR2 SYDVKM. The CDR3 runs 16 residues. V lost 7 bases and J lost 2; bases outside the gene matches: 10. CDR3 sequence reads: CASIESPGQGAYEQYF. The CDR3 coding sequence is TGTGCCAGCATCGAATCGCCGGGACAGGGGGCCTACGAGCAGTACTTC.

This clone came up once. This chain links TRBV28 with TRBJ1-1; D may be TRBD1 (6 bases). CDR1 and CDR2 (germline): MDHEN, SYDVKM. The V and J ends lost 4 bases and 3 bases respectively, with 15 bases between them. The CDR3 covers 15 residues. This CDR3 is CASSCRGRGDTEAFF. The CDR3 DNA sequence: TGTGCCAGCAGTTGCCGGGGGCGGGGGGACACTGAAGCTTTCTTT. Using reference TRBV28 and TRBJ1-1 for the parts outside the CDR3, the full variable domain is DVKVTQSSRYLVKRTGEKVFLECVQDMDHENMFWYRQDPGLGLRLIYFSYDVKMKEKGDIPEGYSVSREKKERFSLILESASTNQTSMYLCASSCRGRGDTEAFFGQGTRLTVV.

The chain employs TRBV6-5 and TRBJ2-2; D is uncertain. V was trimmed by 4 bases and J by 5 bases, leaving 8 bases between them. This CDR3 comprises 13 residues. Looked up from germline, CDR1 is MNHEY and CDR2 is SVGAGI. DNA of the CDR3: TGTGCCAGCAGTTCGCCGAGGACCGGGGAGCTGTTTTTT. Amino acids: CASSSPRTGELFF.

The rearrangement joins TRBV29-1 to TRBJ2-5, with 9 bases that match TRBD2. Germline V lookup: CDR1 SQVTM, CDR2 ANQGSEA. The CDR3 has 16 residues. The junction had 12 bases not matched to a gene; V was cut back by 4 bases and J by 3 bases. For the CDR3, the DNA is TGCAGCGTTGTAATGTGGGGTAGCGGGGGAGAAGAGACCCAGTACTTC. It is translated as CSVVMWGSGGEETQYF.

The chain is built from TRBV25-1 and TRBJ2-6; D is unresolved. The CDR3 sequence is 15 residues long. The V end was cut by 1 base, the J end by 0 bases, with 4 bases between. From germline, CDR1 is MGHDK and CDR2 SYGVNS. The CDR3 bases are TGTGCCAGCAGTGAATGGGGCTCTGGGGCCAACGTCCTGACTTTC. It codes for CASSEWGSGANVLTF.

The V gene is TRBV7-2, the J gene TRBJ1-1; D call uncertain. Trimming took 6 bases from V and 1 from J, leaving 18 bases between them. This CDR3 is built from 16 residues. Germline lookup yields CDR1 SGHTA and CDR2 FQGNSA. CDR3 in DNA: TGTGCCAGCAGTCGACACCAGAGTGACGCGAACACTGAAGCTTTCTTT. This sequence encodes CASSRHQSDANTEAFF.

The V call is TRBV6-5, the J call TRBJ2-7; D is unclear. V lost 8 bases and J 0 bases, leaving 8 bases between the germline ends. Germline CDR1 MNHEY, CDR2 SVGAGI. This CDR3 region has 12 residues. CDR3 in amino acids: CASDRSSYEQYF. CDR3 nucleotide sequence: TGTGCCAGCGATCGGTCCTCCTACGAGCAGTACTTC.

The gene calls are TRBV9 and TRBJ1-1; D gene ambiguous. V was cut by 0 bases and J by 4 bases, with 10 bases left in between. The germline V gene has CDR1 SGDLS and CDR2 YYNGEE. The CDR3 extends over 14 amino acids. DNA for the CDR3: TGTGCCAGCAGCGTAGGGGGTAGAGGCACTGAAGCTTTCTTT. This codes for CASSVGGRGTEAFF.

The chain couples TRBV9 to TRBJ1-4, with unresolved D. Germline assignment: CDR1 SGDLS and CDR2 YYNGEE. Between the trimmed V and J ends, which lost 1 base and 5 bases, there was a span of 15 bases. The CDR3 sequence is 16 residues long. The CDR3 reads CASSVSVGNSNEKLFF. CDR3 sequence (DNA): TGTGCCAGCAGCGTATCCGTGGGCAACTCCAATGAAAAACTGTTTTTT.

The rearrangement joins TRBV6-5 to TRBJ1-1; D unresolved. Germline V lookup: CDR1 MNHEY, CDR2 SVGAGI. Trimming cost V 0 bases and J 2 bases, with 13 bases left between them. The CDR3 totals 16 residues. CDR3 amino acids: CASSYSLVVSNTEAFF. CDR3 nucleotides: TGTGCCAGCAGTTACTCACTTGTGGTTTCTAACACTGAAGCTTTCTTT.

The sample holds one count of this clone. The V gene is TRBV5-1, the J gene TRBJ2-5, with D maybe TRBD2 (6 bases). The CDR3 length is 14 residues. CDR1 is SGHRS and CDR2 is YFSETQ in the germline V gene. V was clipped by 1 base and J by 2 bases, with 9 bases between them. The chain's CDR3 is CASSLFAGQETQYF. DNA of the CDR3: TGCGCCAGCAGCTTGTTTGCGGGGCAAGAGACCCAGTACTTC.

The chain is built from TRBV5-7 and TRBJ1-1, with D hard to call. TRBV5-7 carries the ORF label, with uncertain function. With 5 bases removed from V and 3 bases from J, the gap between germline ends came to 20 bases. The CDR3 length is 16 residues. The chain's CDR3 is CASRPRTEPLDTEAFF. The DNA of the CDR3 is TGTGCCAGCAGACCCCGCACAGAGCCCTTGGACACTGAAGCTTTCTTT.

Note on this clone: The same CDR3 is also encoded by other DNA sequences in this sample. The chain couples TRBV30 to TRBJ1-4; 8 positions match TRBD1. V trimming: 1 base; J trimming: 6 bases; junction bases outside the gene matches: 4. Germline lookup yields CDR1 GTSNPN and CDR2 SVGIG (reference sequence). The CDR3 extends over 14 amino acids. The CDR3 region has the DNA TGTGCCTGGAGTGGGGGGGGACAGGATGAAAAACTGTTTTTT. Translating it yields CAWSGGGQDEKLFF.

This sequence joins TRBV11-2 and TRBJ1-5; a weak D match, TRBD1 (5 bases). Trimming took 0 bases from V and 7 from J, leaving 13 bases between them. CDR1 is SGHAT, CDR2 FQNNGV, per germline. The CDR3 totals 15 residues. CDR3 DNA: TGTGCCAGCAGCTTAGACAGGGCGGTGGGACAGCCCCAGCATTTT. Encoded protein: CASSLDRAVGQPQHF.